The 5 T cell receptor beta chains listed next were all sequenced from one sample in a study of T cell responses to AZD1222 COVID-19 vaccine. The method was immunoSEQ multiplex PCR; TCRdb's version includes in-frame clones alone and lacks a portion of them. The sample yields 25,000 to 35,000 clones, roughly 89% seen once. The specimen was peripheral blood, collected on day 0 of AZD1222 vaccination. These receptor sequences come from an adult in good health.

The CDR3 sequence: CSVLPPTGEAETQYF. The CDR3 DNA is TGCAGCGTTTTACCCCCGACGGGGGAGGCGGAGACCCAGTACTTC. This chain uses TRBV29-1 with TRBJ2-5; TRBD2 is a possible D gene (6 bases). V gave up 5 bases and J gave up 5 bases, with 21 bases separating them. The CDR3 is 15 amino acids. The V gene's germline CDR1 is SQVTM and CDR2 ANQGSEA.

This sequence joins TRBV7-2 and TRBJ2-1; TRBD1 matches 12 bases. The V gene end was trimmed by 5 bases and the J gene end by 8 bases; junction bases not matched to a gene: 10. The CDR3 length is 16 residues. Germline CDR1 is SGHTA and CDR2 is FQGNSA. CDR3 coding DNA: TGTGCCAGCAGCGCCCAAGCGGGACAGGGGGCATATGAGCAGTTCTTC. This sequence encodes CASSAQAGQGAYEQFF. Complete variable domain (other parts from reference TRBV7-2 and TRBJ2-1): GAGVSQSPSNKVTEKGKDVELRCDPISGHTALYWYRQSLGQGLEFLIYFQGNSAPDKSGLPSDRFSAERTGGSVSTLTIQRTQQEDSAVYLCASSAQAGQGAYEQFFGPGTRLTVL.

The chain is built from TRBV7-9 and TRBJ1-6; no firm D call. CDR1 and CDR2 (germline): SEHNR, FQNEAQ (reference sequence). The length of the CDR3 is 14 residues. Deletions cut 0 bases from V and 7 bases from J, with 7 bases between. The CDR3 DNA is TGTGCCAGCAGCTTAGCGTACGGCAATTCACCCCTCCACTTT. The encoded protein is CASSLAYGNSPLHF.

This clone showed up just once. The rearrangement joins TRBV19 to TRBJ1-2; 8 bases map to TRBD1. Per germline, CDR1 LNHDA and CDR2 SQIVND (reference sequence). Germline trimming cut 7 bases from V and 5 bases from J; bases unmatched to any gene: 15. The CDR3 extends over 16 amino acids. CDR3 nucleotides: TGTGCCAGTATCCCGACAGCCAGGGGGCCAACATATGGCTACACCTTC. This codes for CASIPTARGPTYGYTF. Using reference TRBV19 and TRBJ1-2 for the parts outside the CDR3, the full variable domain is DGGITQSPKYLFRKEGQNVTLSCEQNLNHDAMYWYRQDPGQGLRLIYYSQIVNDFQKGDIAEGYSVSREKKESFPLTVTSAQKNPTAFYLCASIPTARGPTYGYTFGSGTRLTVV.

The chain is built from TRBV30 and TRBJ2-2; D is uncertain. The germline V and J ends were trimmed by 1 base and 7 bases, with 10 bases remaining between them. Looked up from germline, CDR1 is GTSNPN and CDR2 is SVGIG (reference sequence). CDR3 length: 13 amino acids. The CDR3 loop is CAWSGKGLGELFF. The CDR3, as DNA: TGTGCCTGGAGTGGAAAGGGCCTCGGGGAGCTGTTTTTT.